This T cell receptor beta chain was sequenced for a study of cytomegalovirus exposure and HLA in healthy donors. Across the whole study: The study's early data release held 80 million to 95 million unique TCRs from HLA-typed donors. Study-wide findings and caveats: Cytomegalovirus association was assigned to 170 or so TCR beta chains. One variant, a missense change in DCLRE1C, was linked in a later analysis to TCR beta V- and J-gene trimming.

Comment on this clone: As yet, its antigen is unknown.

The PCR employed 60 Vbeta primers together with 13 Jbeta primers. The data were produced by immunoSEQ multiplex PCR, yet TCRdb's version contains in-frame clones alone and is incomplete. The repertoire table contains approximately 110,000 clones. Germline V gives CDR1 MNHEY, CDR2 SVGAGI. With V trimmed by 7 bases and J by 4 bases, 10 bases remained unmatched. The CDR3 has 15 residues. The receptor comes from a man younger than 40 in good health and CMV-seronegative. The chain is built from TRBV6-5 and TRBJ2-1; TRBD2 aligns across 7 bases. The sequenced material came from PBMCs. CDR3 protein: CASTERGLKYNEQFF. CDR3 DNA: TGTGCCAGCACCGAAAGGGGACTAAAATACAATGAGCAGTTCTTC.